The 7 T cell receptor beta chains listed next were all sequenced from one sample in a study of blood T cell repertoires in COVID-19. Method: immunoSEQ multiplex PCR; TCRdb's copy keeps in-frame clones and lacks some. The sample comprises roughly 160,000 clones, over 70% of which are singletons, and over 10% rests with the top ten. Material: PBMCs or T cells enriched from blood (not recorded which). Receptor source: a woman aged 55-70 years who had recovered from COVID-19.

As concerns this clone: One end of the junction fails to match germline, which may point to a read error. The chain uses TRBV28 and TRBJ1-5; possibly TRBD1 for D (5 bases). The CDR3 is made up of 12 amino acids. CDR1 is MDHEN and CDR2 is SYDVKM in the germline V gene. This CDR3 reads CASSFKGLGFLF. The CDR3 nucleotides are TGTGCCAGCAGTTTTAAGGGACTAGGCTTCCTTTTT.

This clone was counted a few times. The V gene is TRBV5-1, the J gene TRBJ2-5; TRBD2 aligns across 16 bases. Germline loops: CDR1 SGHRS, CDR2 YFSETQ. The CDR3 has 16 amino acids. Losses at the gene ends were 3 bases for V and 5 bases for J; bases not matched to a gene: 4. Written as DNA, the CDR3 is TGCGCCAGCAGCTGGGGACTAGCGGGAGGGAGGGAGACCCAGTACTTC. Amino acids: CASSWGLAGGRETQYF.

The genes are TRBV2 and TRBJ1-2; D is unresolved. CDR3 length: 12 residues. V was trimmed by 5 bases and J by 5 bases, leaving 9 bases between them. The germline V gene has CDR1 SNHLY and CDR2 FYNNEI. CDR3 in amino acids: CASSYSPYGYTF. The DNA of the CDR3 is TGTGCCAGCAGTTATTCCCCTTATGGCTACACCTTC. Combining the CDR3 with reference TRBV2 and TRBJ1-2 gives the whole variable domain EPEVTQTPSHQVTQMGQEVILRCVPISNHLYFYWYRQILGQKVEFLVSFYNNEISEKSEIFDDQFSVERPDGSNFTLKIRSTKLEDSAMYFCASSYSPYGYTFGSGTRLTVV.

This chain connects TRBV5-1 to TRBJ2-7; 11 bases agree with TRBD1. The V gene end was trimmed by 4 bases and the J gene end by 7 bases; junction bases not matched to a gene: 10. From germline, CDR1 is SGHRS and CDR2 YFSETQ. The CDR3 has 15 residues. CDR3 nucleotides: TGCGCCAGCAGCCAAGGGACAGGGGGTATGCAAGAGCAGTACTTC. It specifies CASSQGTGGMQEQYF.

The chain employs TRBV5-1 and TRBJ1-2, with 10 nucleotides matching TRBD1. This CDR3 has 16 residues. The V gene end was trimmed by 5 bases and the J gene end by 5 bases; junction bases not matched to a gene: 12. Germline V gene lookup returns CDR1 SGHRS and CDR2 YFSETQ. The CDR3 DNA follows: TGCGCCAGCAGACCTCCGGGACAGGGGTTAATTTATGGCTACACCTTC. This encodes CASRPPGQGLIYGYTF.

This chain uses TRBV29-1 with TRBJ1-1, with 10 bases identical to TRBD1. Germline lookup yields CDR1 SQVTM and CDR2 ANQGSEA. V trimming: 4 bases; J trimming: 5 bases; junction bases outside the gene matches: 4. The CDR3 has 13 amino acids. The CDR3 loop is CSVVGQGGTEAFF. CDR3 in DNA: TGCAGCGTTGTAGGACAGGGGGGAACTGAAGCTTTCTTT.

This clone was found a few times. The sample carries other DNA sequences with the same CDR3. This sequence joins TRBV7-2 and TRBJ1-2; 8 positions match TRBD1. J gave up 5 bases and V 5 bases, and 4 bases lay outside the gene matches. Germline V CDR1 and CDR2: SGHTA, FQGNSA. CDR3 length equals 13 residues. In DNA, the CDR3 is TGTGCCAGCAGCCCGGACAGGGATTATGGCTACACCTTC. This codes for CASSPDRDYGYTF.